Listed below are T cell receptor beta chains from one sample, sequenced in a study of shared clonotypes between healthy human individuals. Here immunoSEQ multiplex PCR was the method, and the copy in TCRdb shows in-frame clones only, minus some. Of over 2,000,000 clones detected, just under 95% appear once; the ten largest clones hold roughly 1.7%. What was sequenced was naive CD8+ T cells from PBMCs. The origin of the receptors is a man aged 18-30 years in good health. Some clones in this sample may be carry-over from other donors' samples. The conserved cysteine and the conserved F or W are not part of the CDR3 here. Expanded clones are given a class, and other clones once, few, many or no size at all.

abundance: -
j_gene: TRBJ2-5
v_gene: TRBV6-1
CDR3aa: ASSEEIGLFQETQY

abundance: -
j_gene: TRBJ2-1
v_gene: TRBV4-1
CDR3aa: ASSQGQGAYNEQF

abundance: -
j_gene: TRBJ2-7
v_gene: TRBV4-1
CDR3aa: ASSQEGLAESYEQY

abundance: -
j_gene: TRBJ2-7
v_gene: TRBV15
CDR3aa: ATSRGSRDRPYEQY

abundance: -
j_gene: TRBJ2-3
v_gene: TRBV6-6
CDR3aa: ASSGRPPGGTDTQY

abundance: -
j_gene: TRBJ1-1
v_gene: TRBV6-6
CDR3aa: ASSFDRGRTEAF

abundance: -
j_gene: TRBJ1-2
v_gene: TRBV7-9
CDR3aa: ASSYQGKDGYT

abundance: -
j_gene: TRBJ1-1
v_gene: TRBV4-1
CDR3aa: ASSQGMNEAF

abundance: once
j_gene: TRBJ2-3
v_gene: TRBV9
CDR3aa: ASSVEGGRAADTQY

abundance: -
j_gene: TRBJ2-1
v_gene: TRBV6-1
CDR3aa: ASSVGLEGVYNEQF

abundance: -
j_gene: TRBJ2-7
v_gene: TRBV30
CDR3aa: AWSVLGGSYEQY

abundance: -
j_gene: TRBJ2-3
v_gene: TRBV2
CDR3aa: ATLKTNEGTDTQY

abundance: -
j_gene: TRBJ1-1
v_gene: TRBV7-9
CDR3aa: ASSLYEGMNTEAF

abundance: -
j_gene: TRBJ2-1
v_gene: TRBV6-5
CDR3aa: ASSYETGARYNEQF

abundance: -
j_gene: TRBJ1-1
v_gene: TRBV27
CDR3aa: ASGESTEAF

abundance: few
j_gene: TRBJ2-7
v_gene: TRBV29-1
CDR3aa: SVFYDYEQY

abundance: -
j_gene: TRBJ2-2
v_gene: TRBV4-1
CDR3aa: ASSQGPQGGVAGELF

abundance: -
j_gene: TRBJ2-5
v_gene: TRBV25-1
CDR3aa: ASSGGFGAGQETQY

abundance: -
j_gene: TRBJ2-3
v_gene: TRBV5-8
CDR3aa: ASSSTERVTDTQY

abundance: -
j_gene: TRBJ2-5
v_gene: TRBV19
CDR3aa: ASSMWPQETQY

abundance: -
j_gene: TRBJ2-3
v_gene: TRBV27
CDR3aa: ASSLSWTEDTQY

abundance: -
j_gene: TRBJ2-2
v_gene: TRBV9
CDR3aa: ASSVSHPGTSGTAELF

abundance: -
j_gene: TRBJ1-1
v_gene: TRBV2
CDR3aa: ASSESFGGRNTEAF

abundance: -
j_gene: TRBJ2-5
v_gene: TRBV6-1
CDR3aa: ASRNIGKETQY

abundance: -
j_gene: TRBJ2-3
v_gene: TRBV11-3
CDR3aa: ASSLGRGLAGLTDTQY

abundance: -
j_gene: TRBJ2-2
v_gene: TRBV30
CDR3aa: AWGGTGTQGTGELF

abundance: -
j_gene: TRBJ2-7
v_gene: TRBV5-6
CDR3aa: ASSWGGEQY

abundance: -
j_gene: TRBJ2-2
v_gene: TRBV19
CDR3aa: ASSILSGTTGELF

abundance: -
j_gene: TRBJ1-3
v_gene: TRBV28
CDR3aa: ASSFRGSGNTIY

abundance: -
j_gene: TRBJ1-4
v_gene: TRBV25-1
CDR3aa: ASSELRGLREKLF

abundance: -
j_gene: TRBJ1-5
v_gene: TRBV7-9
CDR3aa: ASSEGARQPQH

abundance: -
j_gene: TRBJ2-1
v_gene: TRBV9
CDR3aa: ASSVGGRTNEQF

abundance: -
j_gene: TRBJ2-5
v_gene: TRBV19
CDR3aa: ATSSDIEETQY

abundance: -
j_gene: TRBJ1-5
v_gene: TRBV27
CDR3aa: ASSLGPGWNQPQH

abundance: -
j_gene: TRBJ1-4
v_gene: TRBV15
CDR3aa: ATSRYSATNEKLF

abundance: -
j_gene: TRBJ2-7
v_gene: TRBV28
CDR3aa: ASTRHPYEQY

abundance: -
j_gene: TRBJ2-7
v_gene: TRBV4-3
CDR3aa: ASSTLAGGSYEQY

abundance: -
j_gene: TRBJ2-1
v_gene: TRBV9
CDR3aa: ASSPSIKRAYNEQF

abundance: -
j_gene: TRBJ2-6
v_gene: TRBV7-9
CDR3aa: ASSLETGAGANVLT

abundance: -
j_gene: TRBJ2-1
v_gene: TRBV4-2
CDR3aa: ASREVGGSSEQF

abundance: -
j_gene: TRBJ2-6
v_gene: TRBV27
CDR3aa: ASSPGPGSGANVLT

abundance: -
j_gene: TRBJ2-3
v_gene: TRBV27
CDR3aa: ASSLRGRLSYTQY